This TCR beta chain was sequenced in a study of blood T cells in healthy people across ages. This CDR3 is built from 16 residues. Germline V CDR1 and CDR2: MGHDK, SYGVNS. Deletions cut 1 base from V and 0 bases from J, with 10 bases between. PCR was performed a second time for roughly 7 to 11 cycles using a sample-barcoded 5' primer and a J-beta primer mix. TCRdb redid the calling of the 5' RACE reads with MiXCR, one entry per CDR3 protein. The sample shows over a million distinct CDR3 sequences, roughly 43% of them seen only once. The donors, healthy Caucasians from Russia, were aged roughly 6 to 90. In its sample, this clonotype was seen once.

The V call is TRBV25-1, the J call TRBJ1-3; D not resolved. The specimen was blood. This receptor was obtained from a woman under 30 in good health. The CDR3 coding sequence is TGTGCCAGCAGTGAATGGAGAGGCTCCTCTGGAAACACCATATATTTT. Translating gives CASSEWRGSSGNTIYF.